Listed below are T cell receptor beta chains from one sample, sequenced in a study of T-cell reconstitution after alpha-beta-depleted transplantation in children. A single record per CDR3 protein comes from TCRdb applying MiXCR to the PCR reads. Counted here are around 450,000 distinct CDR3 sequences, around 15% occurring once; the ten biggest clones make up less than 30%. The sequences come from PBMCs, mostly from graft donor cells, collected 360 days after TCRalphabeta/CD19-depleted stem cell transplant. These receptors were taken from a boy less than two years old who had a stem cell transplant for Wiskott-Aldrich syndrome, so the T cells may come from the graft donor. CDR3s include the opening cysteine and the closing phenylalanine or tryptophan. D genes are given only for firm matches.

CDR3 length	D gene	V gene	CDR3 protein
14	-	TRBV12-3/TRBV12-4	CASSFSDFMGELFF
16	-	TRBV3-1	CASSPLRDWVYNEQFF
14	-	TRBV10-3	CAISERASNYGYTF
12	-	TRBV29-1	CSGRLGNYGYTF
16	-	TRBV7-2	CASSLVGVGFNYGYTF
13	-	TRBV10-3	CAACRGRQETQYF
14	-	TRBV6-1	CASRAVGVNTEAFF
12	-	TRBV7-8	CASSQGDREQFF
15	-	TRBV14	CASSQDYRSSYEQYF
15	TRBD1	TRBV4-2	CASSQQGEGANVLTF
13	-	TRBV5-8	CASSFKQGYGYTF
20	-	TRBV20-1	CSAREFTGYLKWSSYNEQFF
15	-	TRBV29-1	CSVEGSWGWYNEQFF
13	-	TRBV27	CASSLIRTSEQFF